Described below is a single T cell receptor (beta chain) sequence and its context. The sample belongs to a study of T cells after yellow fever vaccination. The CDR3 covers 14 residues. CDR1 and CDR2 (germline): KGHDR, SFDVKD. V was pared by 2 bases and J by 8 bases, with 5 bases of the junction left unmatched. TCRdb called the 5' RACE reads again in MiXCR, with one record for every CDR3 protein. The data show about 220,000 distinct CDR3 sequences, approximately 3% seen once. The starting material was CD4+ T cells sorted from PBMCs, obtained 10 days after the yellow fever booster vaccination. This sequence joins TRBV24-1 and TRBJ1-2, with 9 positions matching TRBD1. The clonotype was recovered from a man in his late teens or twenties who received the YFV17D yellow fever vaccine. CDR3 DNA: TGTGCCACCAGTGATTCCGGGACAGGGTCCGGCTACACCTTC. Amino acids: CATSDSGTGSGYTF.